This TCR beta chain was recovered during a study of blood T cell repertoires in COVID-19. Study-level background: COVID-19 samples, acute and convalescent, were from the United States, Italy and Spain. Sources were T cells, B-cell-depleted T cells, or PBMCs; the material itself was cDNA or gDNA.

Using immunoSEQ multiplex PCR, the repertoire was profiled, and TCRdb retains in-frame clones only, with some absent. This table has a few hundred thousand clones, under 90% appearing once. J lost 4 bases, V lost 4 bases, and 9 bases had no gene match. Germline loops: CDR1 MNHEY, CDR2 SVGEGT. The CDR3 extends over 15 amino acids. The clonotype comes from a woman of 80 years or more with acute or convalescent COVID-19. The chain has TRBV6-2 or TRBV6-3 and TRBJ2-5; 7 bases fit TRBD1. Input material: peripheral blood. CDR3: CASSSIYRGTETQYF. Written as DNA, the CDR3 is TGTGCCAGCAGTTCCATTTACAGGGGAACAGAGACCCAGTACTTC.